The 32 T cell receptor beta chains listed next were all sequenced from one sample in a study of vaccination and CD4 T cells after COVID-19 (dated by TCRdb to between 2022 and 2023). For these TCRs, the target antigens are not known. The sample's treatment or condition label is to be understood as: approximately 9-day PBMC culture with coronavirus spike peptide pools or control peptides (ViraFEST assay). Preparation of the library involved PCR. TCRdb names Illumina iSeq 100 as the instrument used. At the Johns Hopkins FTIC core, DNA from the cultured CD4+ T cells underwent TCR sequencing with the Oncomine TCR Beta short-read assay. In-frame beta chains were kept once TCRdb had trimmed the public reads at Q25 with fastp and called clones with MiXCR. Each entry merges the rows of one CDR3 protein and shows their most common DNA and genes. This sample gives about 12,000 distinct CDR3 sequences in total; roughly 51% of them show up just once. Of the sample, about 29% is held by the ten largest clones.

The specimen was CD4+ T cells from blood, cultured in vitro. The receptors derive from a human donor who had recovered from COVID-19.

J is TRBJ2-7 and V is TRBV11-2; the D is unclear. Germline values: CDR1 SGHAT, CDR2 FQNNGV. Trimming pared 2 bases from V and 2 bases from J, leaving 10 bases between. The CDR3 is 14 residues long. The CDR3 region has the DNA TGTGCCAGCAGCTTAAATGCTGGGCCCTACGAGCAGTACTTC. Protein product: CASSLNAGPYEQYF. Complete variable domain (other parts from reference TRBV11-2 and TRBJ2-7): EAGVAQSPRYKIIEKRQSVAFWCNPISGHATLYWYQQILGQGPKLLIQFQNNGVVDDSQLPKDRFSAERLKGVDSTLKIQPAKLEDSAVYLCASSLNAGPYEQYFGPGTRLTVT.

The genes are TRBV19 and TRBJ2-7, with D possibly TRBD2 on 7 matching bases. Trimming cost V 5 bases and J 8 bases, with 19 bases left between them. Germline-derived CDR1 and CDR2 are LNHDA and SQIVND (reference sequence). The CDR3 is made up of 14 amino acids. The CDR3 here is CASSQGAGAAKQYF. DNA of the CDR3: TGTGCCAGTAGTCAAGGGGCGGGGGCGGCCAAGCAGTACTTC.

CDR3 sequence (DNA): TGTGCCAGTGCTACTAGCGGGAACTACAATGAGCAGTTCTTC. The encoded protein is CASATSGNYNEQFF. This chain links TRBV19 with TRBJ2-1, with TRBD2 matching 10 bases. The V gene's germline CDR1 is LNHDA and CDR2 SQIVND (reference sequence). This CDR3 has 14 amino acids. Losses at the gene ends were 8 bases for V and 3 bases for J; bases not matched to a gene: 4.

This clonotype was seen a handful of times. The genes are TRBV7-2 and TRBJ2-4; possible D gene TRBD1, 5 bases. The V gene lost 1 base and the J gene lost 4 bases, with 5 bases spanning the gap. Germline CDR1 SGHTA, CDR2 FQGNSA. The CDR3 runs 13 residues. Here the CDR3 reads CASSLEGKNIQYF. DNA of the CDR3: TGTGCCAGCAGCTTAGAGGGGAAAAACATTCAGTACTTC.

This CDR3 is CASSPGTGRSPLHF. In DNA, the CDR3 is TGTGCCAGTAGTCCAGGGACAGGGCGCTCACCCCTCCACTTT. The V and J genes are TRBV19 and TRBJ1-6; 9 bases are shared with TRBD1. The CDR3 covers 14 residues. J was trimmed by 10 bases and V by 5 bases; bases with no gene match: 6. CDR1 and CDR2 (germline): LNHDA, SQIVND (reference sequence).

The chain combines TRBV4-1 with TRBJ1-1; 7 positions match TRBD1. With V trimmed by 4 bases and J by 0 bases, 5 bases remained unmatched. The germline V gene has CDR1 MGHRA and CDR2 YSYEKL. This CDR3 has 15 residues. Here the CDR3 DNA reads TGCGCCAGCAGCCCCAGGACAGGATTGAACACTGAAGCTTTCTTT. This translates into CASSPRTGLNTEAFF.

The chain couples TRBV11-2 to TRBJ2-5, with TRBD1 identical over 8 bases. CDR3 length: 15 amino acids. CDR1 and CDR2 (germline): SGHAT, FQNNGV. V lost 5 bases and J lost 4; bases outside the gene matches: 9. The CDR3 DNA reads as TGTGCCAGCAGCCCGGACCGGACAGGGTTAGAGACCCAGTACTTC. Translating it yields CASSPDRTGLETQYF.

CDR3 DNA: TGTGCCAGCAGAGCGACAGGCAGGAATTCACCCCTCCACTTT. Translation: CASRATGRNSPLHF. The V and J genes are TRBV6-1 and TRBJ1-6; perhaps TRBD1 as D (6 bases). Germline CDR1 reads MNHNS; CDR2 reads SASEGT. CDR3 length: 14 residues. Trimming took 6 bases from V and 7 from J, leaving 13 bases between them.

The chain combines TRBV25-1 with TRBJ2-2, with 9 bases identical to TRBD2. The CDR3 runs to 17 residues. Germline values: CDR1 MGHDK, CDR2 SYGVNS. After removal of 3 bases from V and 0 bases from J, the junction contained 5 bases not matched to a gene. The CDR3 DNA reads TGTGCCAGCAGTGACTTTAGCGGGAGTTCGAACACCGGGGAGCTGTTTTTT. This codes for CASSDFSGSSNTGELFF.

The sample holds a few counts of this clonotype. This chain links TRBV11-2 with TRBJ2-4, with D possibly being TRBD2 (6 bases). The germline gives CDR1 SGHAT, CDR2 FQNNGV. V was shortened by 5 bases and J by 11 bases, with 13 bases between the two germline ends. This CDR3 is built from 12 residues. CDR3 in amino acids: CASSASPGVQYF. CDR3 in DNA: TGTGCCAGCAGCGCCAGCCCGGGAGTTCAGTACTTC.

In this sample, this clonotype turned up a few times. V usage is TRBV11-3 and J usage is TRBJ2-7, with D perhaps matching TRBD1 (6 bases). This CDR3 is built from 13 residues. The V end lost 5 bases, the J end lost 6 bases, and 14 bases lay between the germline ends. Looked up from germline, CDR1 is SGHNT and CDR2 is YENEEA. CDR3 coding DNA: TGTGCCAGCAGCGGGGGCTGGGGAGCCGAGCAGTACTTC. It encodes CASSGGWGAEQYF.

This clonotype was recorded a few times. CDR3 amino acids: CASSSRRGQNTEAFF. The CDR3 coding sequence is TGTGCCAGCAGCTCCCGCAGGGGGCAGAACACTGAAGCTTTCTTT. This chain links TRBV7-2 with TRBJ1-1; 8 bases match TRBD1. The germline V gene has CDR1 SGHTA and CDR2 FQGNSA. V lost 4 bases, J lost 1 base, and 5 bases stayed unmatched. The CDR3 covers 15 residues.

This chain uses TRBV11-3 with TRBJ1-2; a weak D match, TRBD1 (5 bases). CDR3 size: 12 residues. The germline gives CDR1 SGHNT, CDR2 YENEEA. With 5 bases removed from V and 13 bases from J, the gap between germline ends came to 17 bases. The chain's CDR3 is CASSLRAEVCTF. In nucleotides, the CDR3 is TGTGCCAGCAGCCTCAGGGCGGAGGTGTGCACCTTC.

This clonotype was seen just once. The chain uses TRBV11-3 and TRBJ1-1; 7 bases are shared with TRBD1. CDR1 is SGHNT and CDR2 is YENEEA in the germline V gene. The CDR3 has 14 amino acids. V gave up 1 base and J gave up 7 bases; unmatched junction bases: 6. The CDR3 region is CASSLGGGVSEAFF. The DNA for the CDR3 is TGTGCCAGCAGCTTAGGAGGGGGCGTCAGTGAAGCTTTCTTT.

The chain links TRBV7-9 to TRBJ1-1, with a possible D match to TRBD1 (5 bases). The CDR3 has 14 amino acids. Germline CDR1 reads SEHNR; CDR2 reads FQNEAQ (reference sequence). Trimming cost V 5 bases and J 8 bases, with 18 bases left between them. The CDR3 coding sequence is TGTGCCAGCAGCGAGCTGAAAGGGGCGTCCGAAGCTTTCTTT. Its protein is CASSELKGASEAFF.

The rearrangement links TRBV2 to TRBJ2-7, with D unclear. From germline, CDR1 is SNHLY and CDR2 FYNNEI. V lost 7 bases and J lost 2, with 15 bases in between. The CDR3 spans 14 residues. The CDR3 coding sequence is TGTGCCAGCACCCCCCGGATGGCAGCCTACGAGCAGTACTTC. This encodes CASTPRMAAYEQYF.

The chain is built from TRBV5-1 and TRBJ1-6, with D possibly matching TRBD1 (6 bases). This CDR3 is built from 16 residues. With 3 bases removed from V and 10 bases from J, the gap between germline ends came to 20 bases. CDR1 and CDR2 (germline): SGHRS, YFSETQ. CDR3 loop: CASSSQGLGLKSPLHF. The CDR3 coding sequence is TGCGCCAGCAGCTCCCAGGGGTTGGGGCTTAAGTCACCCCTCCACTTT.

The chain links TRBV7-2 to TRBJ2-1; maybe TRBD2 (5 bases). The germline V gene encodes CDR1 SGHTA and CDR2 FQGNSA. Trimming took 5 bases from V and 10 from J, leaving 12 bases between them. CDR3 length: 12 amino acids. The CDR3 sequence is CASSRSGGEQFF. The CDR3 DNA reads as TGTGCCAGCAGCCGTTCCGGCGGGGAGCAGTTCTTC.

This clonotype showed up just once. The rearrangement uses TRBV21-1 and TRBJ1-6; the table's D call TRBD1 went unverified against the DNA. TRBV21-1 is a known pseudogene. The CDR3 consists of 16 residues. Here the CDR3 reads CASSNGAGGYNSPLHF. In DNA, the CDR3 is TGTGCCAGCAGCAATGGCGCAGGGGGCTATAATTCACCCCTCCACTTT.

The chain joins TRBV12-3 or TRBV12-4 to TRBJ2-1; possibly TRBD2 for D (6 bases). Trimming left V 3 bases short and J 3 bases short, with 9 bases between. This CDR3 comprises 14 residues. CDR3 region: CASSLTGGYNEQFF. CDR3 sequence (DNA): TGTGCCAGCAGTTTGACCGGGGGCTACAATGAGCAGTTCTTC.

CDR3 region: CASRGQSTNEKLFF. Here the CDR3 DNA reads TGTGCCAGCAGAGGACAGTCAACTAATGAAAAACTGTTTTTT. The chain couples TRBV28 to TRBJ1-4; possible D gene TRBD1, 6 bases. The CDR3 contains 14 residues. Between the trimmed V and J ends, which lost 6 bases and 0 bases, there was a span of 8 bases. Germline CDR1 reads MDHEN; CDR2 reads SYDVKM.

This clonotype ranks as medium-sized (0.01 to 0.1%). The chain is built from TRBV7-9 and TRBJ2-5; D is unresolved. Germline V gives CDR1 SEHNR, CDR2 FQNEAQ (reference sequence). Deletions cut 6 bases from V and 5 bases from J, with 13 bases between. The CDR3 is 13 residues long. CDR3 in DNA: TGTGCCAGCAGTCAAGTTGACGGGGAGACCCAGTACTTC. It translates to CASSQVDGETQYF. The full variable domain, its missing parts supplied by reference TRBV7-9 and TRBJ2-5, is DTGVSQNPRHKITKRGQNVTFRCDPISEHNRLYWYRQTLGQGPEFLTYFQNEAQLEKSRLLSDRFSAERPKGSFSTLEIQRTEQGDSAMYLCASSQVDGETQYFGPGTRLLVL.

The rearrangement uses TRBV28 and TRBJ1-5, with TRBD1 as a possible D gene (5 bases). V was pared by 8 bases and J by 4 bases, with 15 bases between. The CDR3 runs 14 residues. Germline V gives CDR1 MDHEN, CDR2 SYDVKM. The DNA for the CDR3 is TGTGCCAGCGGAGGAGTTGCAGGGAATCAGCCCCAGCATTTT. Protein: CASGGVAGNQPQHF.

The chain recombines TRBV6-5 with TRBJ1-6, with 9 bases that match TRBD1. The CDR3 extends over 16 amino acids. V lost 0 bases, J lost 7 bases, and 4 bases stayed unmatched. Germline CDR1 MNHEY, CDR2 SVGAGI. In nucleotides, the CDR3 is TGTGCCAGCAGTTACTCCGGGACAGGGAGGAATTCACCCCTCCACTTT. Translating gives CASSYSGTGRNSPLHF.

This clonotype was seen once. The chain has TRBV6-2 or TRBV6-3 and TRBJ1-2; 9 nucleotides line up with TRBD1. The CDR3 is made up of 14 amino acids. Germline V CDR1 and CDR2: MNHEY, SVGEGT. V was clipped by 8 bases and J by 4 bases; unmatched bases: 8. DNA for the CDR3: TGTGCCAGCTTATCCGGGACAGGGCTCTATGGCTACACCTTC. Translated: CASLSGTGLYGYTF.

The chain couples TRBV10-3 to TRBJ1-2; TRBD1 might be the D (6 bases). V lost 7 bases to trimming and J lost 7 bases, with 16 bases between them. The CDR3 is 13 residues long. Germline loops: CDR1 ENHRY, CDR2 SYGVKD. CDR3 amino acids: CAITSGPDSGYTF. The CDR3 nucleotides read TGTGCCATCACCTCAGGACCGGACAGTGGCTACACCTTC.

The V gene is TRBV6-1, the J gene TRBJ1-1; 7 bases line up with TRBD1. The V segment lost 7 bases and the J segment 4 bases; nucleotides outside the gene matches: 6. Germline CDR1 reads MNHNS; CDR2 reads SASEGT. The CDR3 is 13 residues long. CDR3 amino acids: CASIQGGGTEAFF. CDR3 nucleotide sequence: TGTGCCAGCATCCAGGGGGGGGGCACTGAAGCTTTCTTT.

The chain joins TRBV7-2 to TRBJ1-1, with D tentatively TRBD1 (5 bases). Germline CDR1 is SGHTA and CDR2 is FQGNSA. The CDR3 runs to 16 residues. Trimming shortened V by 5 bases and J by 2 bases, and 18 bases separated the two germline ends. The CDR3 DNA reads as TGTGCCAGCAGCCCGCCAGGGAAGAGACCTAACACTGAAGCTTTCTTT. Translated, it gives CASSPPGKRPNTEAFF.

This chain connects TRBV6-1 to TRBJ1-3; no clear D gene. V was clipped by 0 bases and J by 0 bases, with 9 bases between them. CDR1 and CDR2 (germline): MNHNS, SASEGT. The CDR3 runs 16 residues. DNA of the CDR3: TGTGCCAGCAGTGAAGCGGGCATCGGCTCTGGAAACACCATATATTTT. Its protein product is CASSEAGIGSGNTIYF.

This clonotype was recorded a few times. This chain uses TRBV6-2 or TRBV6-3 with TRBJ1-5; D gene uncertain. From germline, CDR1 is MNHEY and CDR2 SVGEGT. Trimming cost V 0 bases and J 9 bases, with 15 bases left between them. This CDR3 has 15 amino acids. In DNA form, the CDR3 reads TGTGCCAGCAGTTACTCGAAGGGTTTTAATTGGCCCCAGCATTTT. Translating it yields CASSYSKGFNWPQHF.

This chain connects TRBV11-3 to TRBJ1-1, with TRBD1 as a possible D gene (6 bases). Trimming removed 4 bases from V and 5 bases from J, with 17 bases in between. Germline V gene lookup returns CDR1 SGHNT and CDR2 YENEEA. This CDR3 is 15 amino acids long. The CDR3 region has the DNA TGTGCCAGCAGCTCAATCTGGGGGGCGCAAACTGAAGCTTTCTTT. Translation gives CASSSIWGAQTEAFF.

J is TRBJ1-1 and V is TRBV24-1; TRBD1 might be the D (5 bases). This CDR3 has 13 residues. Trimming took off 6 bases at V and 5 bases at J, with 12 bases between the two ends. Looked up from germline, CDR1 is KGHDR and CDR2 is SFDVKD. The CDR3 DNA follows: TGTGCCACCAGTCAGCGGGGGAGGACTGAAGCTTTCTTT. This encodes CATSQRGRTEAFF.